This T cell receptor beta chain was identified during a study of CD8 T cells in ankylosing spondylitis (dated 2017 in TCRdb). Notes on the research overall: T cell receptor beta repertoires were profiled in healthy donors and ankylosing spondylitis patients so that disease-linked TCR variants could be found. The whole study cohort included 90 to 120 healthy donors and some 27 ankylosing spondylitis patients. Peripheral blood was sampled, and synovial fluid was also collected from ankylosing spondylitis patients.

As for this clonotype: It has no known antigen specificity. Base-call qualities are not available, and no considerably larger clone is one nucleotide away.

Beyond this particular receptor, the publication reports: Some motif variants were previously reported in synovial fluid and blood of reactive arthritis patients, suggesting common disease-initiation mechanisms. Blood from ankylosing spondylitis patients appeared to be characterized by a TCR beta motif made up of eight highly homologous amino acid variants. The disease-linked clones were reported to be significantly enriched in matched synovial fluid samples from ankylosing spondylitis patients. In peripheral blood, the disease-linked clones were found at relatively low frequencies and had a CD8+ phenotype.

TCRdb lists the instrument as Illumina HiSeq 2500. Quantitative 5'-RACE with molecular barcodes was used to prepare TCR beta libraries. On the authors' methods: To identify disease-linked TCR variants, a new computational method was used, one built on a probabilistic model of VDJ rearrangement. Clones were called with MiXCR by TCRdb after fastp trimmed the public reads at Q25, and only in-frame beta chains were retained. When rows share a CDR3 protein, they turn into one entry using the most common DNA and genes. These V and J calls originate from TCRdb's pipeline instead of the authors' own analysis. The sample has approximately 240,000 distinct CDR3 sequences on record, more than 9% of them singletons. The top ten clones comprise 2.5% to 3% of the sample. For CDR1 and CDR2, the germline V gene lists SQVTM and ANQGSEA. There are 13 amino acids in the CDR3, from cysteine to phenylalanine inclusive. The kept DNA is CDR3 alone, 39 bases in frame from the first base. V is reduced by 7 bases and J by 0 bases, leaving a spacing of 12 bases between them.

The sequence links TRBV29-1 to TRBJ1-2; TRBD1 is possibly the D segment (6 matching bases). The sequenced sample was blood, either unsorted or a sorted T cell fraction (not recorded which). The receptor was isolated from a male donor with ankylosing spondylitis or in good health (not recorded which). CDR3 loop: CSAGQPTNYGYTF. The nucleotide sequence is given as TGCAGCGCCGGACAGCCTACTAACTATGGCTACACCTTC.